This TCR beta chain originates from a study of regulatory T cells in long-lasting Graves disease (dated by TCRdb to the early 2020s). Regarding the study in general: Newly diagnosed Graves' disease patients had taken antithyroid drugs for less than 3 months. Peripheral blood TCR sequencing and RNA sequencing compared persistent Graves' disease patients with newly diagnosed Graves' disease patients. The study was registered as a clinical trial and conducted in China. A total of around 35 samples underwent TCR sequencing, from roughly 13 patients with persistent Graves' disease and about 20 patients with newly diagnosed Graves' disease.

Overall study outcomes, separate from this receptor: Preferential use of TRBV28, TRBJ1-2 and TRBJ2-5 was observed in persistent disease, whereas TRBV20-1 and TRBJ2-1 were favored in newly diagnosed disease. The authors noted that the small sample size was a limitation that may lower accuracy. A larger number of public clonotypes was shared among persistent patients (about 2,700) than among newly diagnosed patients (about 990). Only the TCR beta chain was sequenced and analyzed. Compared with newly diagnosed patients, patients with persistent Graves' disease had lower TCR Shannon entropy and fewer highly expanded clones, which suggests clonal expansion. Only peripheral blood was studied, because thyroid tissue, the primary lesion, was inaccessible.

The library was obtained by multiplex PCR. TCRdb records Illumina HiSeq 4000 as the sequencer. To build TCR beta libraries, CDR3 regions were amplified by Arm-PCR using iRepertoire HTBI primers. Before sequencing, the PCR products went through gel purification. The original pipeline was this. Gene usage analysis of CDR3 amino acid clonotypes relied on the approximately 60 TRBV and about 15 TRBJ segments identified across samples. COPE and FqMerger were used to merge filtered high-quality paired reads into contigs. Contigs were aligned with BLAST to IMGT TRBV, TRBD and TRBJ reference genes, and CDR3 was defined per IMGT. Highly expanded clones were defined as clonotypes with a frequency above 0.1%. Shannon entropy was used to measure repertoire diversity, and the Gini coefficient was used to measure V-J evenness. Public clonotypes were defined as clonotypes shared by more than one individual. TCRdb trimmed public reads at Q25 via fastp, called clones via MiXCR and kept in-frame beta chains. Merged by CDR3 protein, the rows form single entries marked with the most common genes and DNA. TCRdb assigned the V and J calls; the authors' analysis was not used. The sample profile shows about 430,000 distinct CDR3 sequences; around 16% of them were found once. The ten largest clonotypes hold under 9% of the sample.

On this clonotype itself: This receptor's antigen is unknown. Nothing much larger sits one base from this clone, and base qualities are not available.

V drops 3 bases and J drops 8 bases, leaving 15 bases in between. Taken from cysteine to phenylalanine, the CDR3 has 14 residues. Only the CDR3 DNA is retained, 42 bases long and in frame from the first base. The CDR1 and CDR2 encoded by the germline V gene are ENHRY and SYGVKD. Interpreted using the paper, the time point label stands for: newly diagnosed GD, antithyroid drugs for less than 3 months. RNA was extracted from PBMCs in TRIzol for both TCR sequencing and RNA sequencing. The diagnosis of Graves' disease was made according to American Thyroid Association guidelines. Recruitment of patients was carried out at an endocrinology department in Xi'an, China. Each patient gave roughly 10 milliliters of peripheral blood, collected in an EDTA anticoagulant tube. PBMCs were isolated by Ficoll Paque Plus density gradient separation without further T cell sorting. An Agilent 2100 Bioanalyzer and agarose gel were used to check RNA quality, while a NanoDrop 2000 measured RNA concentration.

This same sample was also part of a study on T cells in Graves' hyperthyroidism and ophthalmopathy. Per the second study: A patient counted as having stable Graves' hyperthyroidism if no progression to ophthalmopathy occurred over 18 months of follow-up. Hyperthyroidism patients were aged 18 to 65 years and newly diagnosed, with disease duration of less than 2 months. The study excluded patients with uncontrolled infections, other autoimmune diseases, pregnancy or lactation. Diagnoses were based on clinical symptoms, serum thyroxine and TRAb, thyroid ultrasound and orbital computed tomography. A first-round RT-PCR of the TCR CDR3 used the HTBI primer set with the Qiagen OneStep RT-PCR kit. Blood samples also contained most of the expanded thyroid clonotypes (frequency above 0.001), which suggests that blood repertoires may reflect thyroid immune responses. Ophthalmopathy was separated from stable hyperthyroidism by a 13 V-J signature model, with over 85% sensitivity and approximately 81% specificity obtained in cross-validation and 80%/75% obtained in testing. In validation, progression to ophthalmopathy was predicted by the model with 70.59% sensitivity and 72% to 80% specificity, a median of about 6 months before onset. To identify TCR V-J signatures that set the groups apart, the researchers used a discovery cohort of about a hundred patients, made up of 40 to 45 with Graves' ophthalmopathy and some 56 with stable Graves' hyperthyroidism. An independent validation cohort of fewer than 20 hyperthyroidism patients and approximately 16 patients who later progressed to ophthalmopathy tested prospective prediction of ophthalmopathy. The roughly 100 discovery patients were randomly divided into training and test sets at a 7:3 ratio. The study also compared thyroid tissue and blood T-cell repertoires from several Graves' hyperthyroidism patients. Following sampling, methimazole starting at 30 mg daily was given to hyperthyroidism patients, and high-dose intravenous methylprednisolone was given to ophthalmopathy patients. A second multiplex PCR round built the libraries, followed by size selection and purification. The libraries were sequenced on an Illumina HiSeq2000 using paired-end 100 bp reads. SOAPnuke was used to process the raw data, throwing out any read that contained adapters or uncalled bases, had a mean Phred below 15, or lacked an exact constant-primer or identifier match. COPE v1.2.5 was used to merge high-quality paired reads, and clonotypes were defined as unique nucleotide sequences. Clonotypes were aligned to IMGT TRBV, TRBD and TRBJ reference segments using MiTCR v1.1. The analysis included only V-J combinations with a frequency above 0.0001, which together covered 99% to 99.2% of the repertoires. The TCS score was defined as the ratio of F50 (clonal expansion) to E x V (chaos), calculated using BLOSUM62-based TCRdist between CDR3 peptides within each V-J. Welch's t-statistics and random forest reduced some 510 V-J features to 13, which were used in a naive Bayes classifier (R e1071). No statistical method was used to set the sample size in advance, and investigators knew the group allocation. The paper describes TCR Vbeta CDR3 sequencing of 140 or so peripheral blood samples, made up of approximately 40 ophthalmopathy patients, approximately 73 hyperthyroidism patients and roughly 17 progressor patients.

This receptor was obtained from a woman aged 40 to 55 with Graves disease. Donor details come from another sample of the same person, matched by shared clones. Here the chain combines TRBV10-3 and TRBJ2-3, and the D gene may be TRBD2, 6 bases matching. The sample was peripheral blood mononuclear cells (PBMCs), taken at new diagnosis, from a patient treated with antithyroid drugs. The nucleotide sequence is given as TGTGCCATCAGTGATTTGAGGGAGGACGTTACGCAGTATTTT. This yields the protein CAISDLREDVTQYF.